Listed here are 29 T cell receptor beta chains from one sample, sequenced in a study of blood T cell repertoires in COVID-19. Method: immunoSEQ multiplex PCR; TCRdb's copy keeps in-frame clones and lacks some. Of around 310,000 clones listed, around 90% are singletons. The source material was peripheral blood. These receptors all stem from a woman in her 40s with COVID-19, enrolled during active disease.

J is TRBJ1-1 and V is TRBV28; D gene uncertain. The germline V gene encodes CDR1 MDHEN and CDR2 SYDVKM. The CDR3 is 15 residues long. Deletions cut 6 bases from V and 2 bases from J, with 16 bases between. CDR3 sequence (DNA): TGTGCCAGCAGCACCCCCCTGGGAGTCAACACTGAAGCTTTCTTT. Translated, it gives CASSTPLGVNTEAFF.

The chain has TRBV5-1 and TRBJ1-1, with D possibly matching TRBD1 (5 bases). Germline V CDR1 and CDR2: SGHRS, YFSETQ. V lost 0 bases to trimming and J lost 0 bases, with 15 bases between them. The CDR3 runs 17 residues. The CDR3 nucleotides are TGCGCCAGCAGCTTGGAGGGGAGGGGACCTTTGAACACTGAAGCTTTCTTT. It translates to CASSLEGRGPLNTEAFF.

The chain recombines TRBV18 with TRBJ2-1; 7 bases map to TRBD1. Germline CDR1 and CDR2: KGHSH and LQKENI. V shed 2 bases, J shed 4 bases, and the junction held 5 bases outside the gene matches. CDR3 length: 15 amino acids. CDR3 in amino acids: CASSPGTAPYNEQFF. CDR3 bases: TGTGCCAGCTCACCAGGGACAGCCCCATACAATGAGCAGTTCTTC. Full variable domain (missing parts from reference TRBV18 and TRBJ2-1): NAGVMQNPRHLVRRRGQEARLRCSPMKGHSHVYWYRQLPEEGLKFMVYLQKENIIDESGMPKERFSAEFPKEGPSILRIQQVVRGDSAAYFCASSPGTAPYNEQFFGPGTRLTVL.

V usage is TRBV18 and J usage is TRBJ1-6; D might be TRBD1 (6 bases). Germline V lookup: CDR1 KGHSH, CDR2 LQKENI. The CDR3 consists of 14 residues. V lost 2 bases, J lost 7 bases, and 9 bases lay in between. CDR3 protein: CASSPGQPNSPLHF. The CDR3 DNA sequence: TGTGCCAGCTCACCAGGACAGCCAAATTCACCCCTCCACTTT.

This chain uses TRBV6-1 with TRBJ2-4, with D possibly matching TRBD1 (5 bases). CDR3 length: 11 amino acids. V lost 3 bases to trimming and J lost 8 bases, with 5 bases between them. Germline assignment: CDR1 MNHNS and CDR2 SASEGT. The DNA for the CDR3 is TGTGCCAGCAGTGACAGGGACATTCAGTACTTC. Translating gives CASSDRDIQYF.

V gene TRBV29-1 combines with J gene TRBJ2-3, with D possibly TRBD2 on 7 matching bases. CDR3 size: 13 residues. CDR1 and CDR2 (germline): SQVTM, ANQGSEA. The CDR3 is CRGGAASTDTQYF. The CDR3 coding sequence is TGCAGGGGGGGGGCTGCTAGCACAGATACGCAGTATTTT.

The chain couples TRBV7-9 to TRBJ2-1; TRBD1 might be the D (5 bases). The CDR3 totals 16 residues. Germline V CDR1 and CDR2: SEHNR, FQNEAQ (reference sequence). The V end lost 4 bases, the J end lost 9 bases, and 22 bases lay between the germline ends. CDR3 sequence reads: CASSSRVERGHREQFF. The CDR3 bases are TGTGCCAGCAGCTCCCGCGTGGAGAGAGGACACCGTGAGCAGTTCTTC. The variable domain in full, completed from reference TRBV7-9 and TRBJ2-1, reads DTGVSQNPRHKITKRGQNVTFRCDPISEHNRLYWYRQTLGQGPEFLTYFQNEAQLEKSRLLSDRFSAERPKGSFSTLEIQRTEQGDSAMYLCASSSRVERGHREQFFGPGTRLTVL.

CDR3 sequence reads: CASSVDHRRGYGYTF. The CDR3 nucleotides read TGTGCCAGCAGCGTAGATCATCGACGGGGCTATGGCTACACCTTC. The J gene is TRBJ1-2, the V gene TRBV9, with no clear D. The CDR3 runs to 15 residues. V was clipped by 0 bases and J by 4 bases, with 13 bases between them. Germline V gene data show CDR1 as SGDLS and CDR2 as YYNGEE.

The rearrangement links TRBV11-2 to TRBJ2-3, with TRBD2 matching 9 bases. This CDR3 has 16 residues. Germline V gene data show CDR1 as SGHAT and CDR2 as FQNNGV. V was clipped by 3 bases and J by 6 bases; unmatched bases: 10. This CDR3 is CASSFRGRAIYDTQYF. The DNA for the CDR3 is TGTGCCAGCAGCTTTCGCGGGAGGGCCATTTATGATACGCAGTATTTT. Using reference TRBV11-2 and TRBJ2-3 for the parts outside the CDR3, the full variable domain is EAGVAQSPRYKIIEKRQSVAFWCNPISGHATLYWYQQILGQGPKLLIQFQNNGVVDDSQLPKDRFSAERLKGVDSTLKIQPAKLEDSAVYLCASSFRGRAIYDTQYFGPGTRLTVL.

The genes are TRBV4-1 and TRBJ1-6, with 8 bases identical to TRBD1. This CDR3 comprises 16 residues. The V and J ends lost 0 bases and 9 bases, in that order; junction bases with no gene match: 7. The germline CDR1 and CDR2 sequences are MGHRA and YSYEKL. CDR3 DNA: TGCGCCAGCAGCCAAGAGACCGGACAGGGCAGTTCACCCCTCCACTTT. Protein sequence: CASSQETGQGSSPLHF.

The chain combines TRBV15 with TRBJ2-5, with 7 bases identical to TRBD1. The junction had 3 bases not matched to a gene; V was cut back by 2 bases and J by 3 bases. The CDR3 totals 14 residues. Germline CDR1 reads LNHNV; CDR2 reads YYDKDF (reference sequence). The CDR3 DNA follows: TGTGCCACCAGCAGAACTGACAGGGAAGAGACCCAGTACTTC. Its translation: CATSRTDREETQYF.

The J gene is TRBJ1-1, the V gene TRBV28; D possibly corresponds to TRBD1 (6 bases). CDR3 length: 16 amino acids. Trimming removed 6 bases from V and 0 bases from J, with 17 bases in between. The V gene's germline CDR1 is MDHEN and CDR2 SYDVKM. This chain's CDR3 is CASSQYPGQLNTEAFF. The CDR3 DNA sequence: TGTGCCAGCAGCCAATATCCGGGACAACTGAACACTGAAGCTTTCTTT. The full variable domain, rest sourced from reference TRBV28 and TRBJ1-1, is DVKVTQSSRYLVKRTGEKVFLECVQDMDHENMFWYRQDPGLGLRLIYFSYDVKMKEKGDIPEGYSVSREKKERFSLILESASTNQTSMYLCASSQYPGQLNTEAFFGQGTRLTVV.

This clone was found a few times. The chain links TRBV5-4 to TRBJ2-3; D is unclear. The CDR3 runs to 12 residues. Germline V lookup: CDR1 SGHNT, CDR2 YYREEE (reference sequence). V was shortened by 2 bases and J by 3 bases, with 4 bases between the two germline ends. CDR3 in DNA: TGTGCCAGCAGCTTCCAGACAGATACGCAGTATTTT. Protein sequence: CASSFQTDTQYF.

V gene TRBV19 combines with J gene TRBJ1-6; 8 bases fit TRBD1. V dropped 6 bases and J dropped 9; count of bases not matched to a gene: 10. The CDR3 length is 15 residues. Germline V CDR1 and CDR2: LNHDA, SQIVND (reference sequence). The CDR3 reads CASSPDRGGSSPLHF. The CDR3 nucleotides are TGTGCCAGTAGCCCCGACAGGGGAGGGAGTTCACCCCTCCACTTT.

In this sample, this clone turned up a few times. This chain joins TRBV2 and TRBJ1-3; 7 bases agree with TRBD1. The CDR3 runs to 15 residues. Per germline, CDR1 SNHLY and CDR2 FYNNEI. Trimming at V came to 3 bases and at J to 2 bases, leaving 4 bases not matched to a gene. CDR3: CASSDLGQTGNTIYF. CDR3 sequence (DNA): TGTGCCAGCAGTGACTTGGGACAGACTGGAAACACCATATATTTT.

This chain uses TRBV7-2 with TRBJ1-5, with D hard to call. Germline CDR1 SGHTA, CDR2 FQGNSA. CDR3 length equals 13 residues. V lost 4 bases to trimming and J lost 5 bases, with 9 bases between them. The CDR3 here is CASSSRRDQPQHF. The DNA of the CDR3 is TGTGCCAGCAGCTCCCGCCGGGATCAGCCCCAGCATTTT.

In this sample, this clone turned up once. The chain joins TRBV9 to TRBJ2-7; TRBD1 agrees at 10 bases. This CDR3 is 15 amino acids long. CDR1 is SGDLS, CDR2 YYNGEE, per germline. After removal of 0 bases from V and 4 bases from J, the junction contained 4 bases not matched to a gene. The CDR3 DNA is TGTGCCAGCAGCGTAGGCAGACAGGGGGCGTACGAGCAGTACTTC. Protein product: CASSVGRQGAYEQYF.

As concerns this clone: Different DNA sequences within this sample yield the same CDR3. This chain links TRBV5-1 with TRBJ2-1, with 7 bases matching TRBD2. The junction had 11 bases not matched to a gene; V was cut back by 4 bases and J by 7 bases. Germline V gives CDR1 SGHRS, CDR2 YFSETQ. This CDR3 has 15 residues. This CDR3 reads CASSVVASGLNEQFF. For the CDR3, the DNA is TGCGCCAGCAGCGTGGTGGCTAGCGGTTTAAATGAGCAGTTCTTC.

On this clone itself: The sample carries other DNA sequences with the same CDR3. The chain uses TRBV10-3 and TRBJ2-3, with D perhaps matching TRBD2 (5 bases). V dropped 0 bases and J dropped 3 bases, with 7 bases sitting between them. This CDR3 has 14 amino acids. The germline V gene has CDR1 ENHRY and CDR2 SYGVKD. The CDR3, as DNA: TGTGCCATCAGTGAGTCGACGGGAACAGATACGCAGTATTTT. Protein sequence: CAISESTGTDTQYF.

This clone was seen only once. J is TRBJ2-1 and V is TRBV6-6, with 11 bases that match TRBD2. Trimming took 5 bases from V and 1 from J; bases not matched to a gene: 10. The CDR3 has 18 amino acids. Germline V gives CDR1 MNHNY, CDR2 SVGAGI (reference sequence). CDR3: CASSRRSGTSGSYNEQFF. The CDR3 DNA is TGTGCCAGCAGTCGCCGCTCCGGGACTAGCGGATCCTACAATGAGCAGTTCTTC.

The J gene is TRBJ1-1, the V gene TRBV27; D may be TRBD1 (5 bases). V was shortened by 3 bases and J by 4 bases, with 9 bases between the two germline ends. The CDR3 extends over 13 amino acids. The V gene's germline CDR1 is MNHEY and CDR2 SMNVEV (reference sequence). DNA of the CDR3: TGTGCCAGCAGTTTGGGGGAGGGCACTGAAGCTTTCTTT. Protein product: CASSLGEGTEAFF.

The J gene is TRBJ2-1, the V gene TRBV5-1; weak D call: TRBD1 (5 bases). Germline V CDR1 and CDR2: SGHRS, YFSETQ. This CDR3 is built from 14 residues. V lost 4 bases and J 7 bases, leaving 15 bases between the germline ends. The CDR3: CASSPVQGENEQFF. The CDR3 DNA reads TGCGCCAGCAGCCCTGTCCAGGGTGAAAATGAGCAGTTCTTC. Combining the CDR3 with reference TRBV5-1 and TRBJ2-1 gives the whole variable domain KAGVTQTPRYLIKTRGQQVTLSCSPISGHRSVSWYQQTPGQGLQFLFEYFSETQRNKGNFPGRFSGRQFSNSRSEMNVSTLELGDSALYLCASSPVQGENEQFFGPGTRLTVL.

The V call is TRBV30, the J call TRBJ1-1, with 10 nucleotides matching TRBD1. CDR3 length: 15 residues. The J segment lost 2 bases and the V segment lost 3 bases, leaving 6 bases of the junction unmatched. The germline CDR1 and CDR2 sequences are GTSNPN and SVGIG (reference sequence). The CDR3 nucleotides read TGTGCCTGGAGACCCTGGGACAGGGGAAACACTGAAGCTTTCTTT. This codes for CAWRPWDRGNTEAFF. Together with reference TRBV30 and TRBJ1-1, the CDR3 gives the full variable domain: SQTIHQWPATLVQPVGSPLSLECTVEGTSNPNLYWYRQAAGRGLQLLFYSVGIGQISSEVPQNLSASRPQDRQFILSSKKLLLSDSGFYLCAWRPWDRGNTEAFFGQGTRLTVV.

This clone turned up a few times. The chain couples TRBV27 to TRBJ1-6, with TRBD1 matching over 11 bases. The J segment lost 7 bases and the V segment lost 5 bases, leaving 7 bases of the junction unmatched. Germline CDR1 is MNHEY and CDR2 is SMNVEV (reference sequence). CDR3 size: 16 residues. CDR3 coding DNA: TGTGCCAGCAGTAGGACAGGGGGCATAGGGAATTCACCCCTCCACTTT. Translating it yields CASSRTGGIGNSPLHF.

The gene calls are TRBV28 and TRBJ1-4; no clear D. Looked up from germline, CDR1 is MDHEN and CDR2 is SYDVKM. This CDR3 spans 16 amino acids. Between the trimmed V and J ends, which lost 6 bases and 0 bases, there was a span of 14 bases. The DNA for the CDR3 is TGTGCCAGCAGCTCCCCCGGGGAGTCAACTAATGAAAAACTGTTTTTT. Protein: CASSSPGESTNEKLFF.

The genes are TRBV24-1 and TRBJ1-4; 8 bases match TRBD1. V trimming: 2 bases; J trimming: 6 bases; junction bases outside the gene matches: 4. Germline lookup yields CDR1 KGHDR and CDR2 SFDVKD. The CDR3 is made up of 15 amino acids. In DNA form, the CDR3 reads TGTGCCACCAGTGATTCCGGACAGGGTTATGAAAAACTGTTTTTT. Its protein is CATSDSGQGYEKLFF.

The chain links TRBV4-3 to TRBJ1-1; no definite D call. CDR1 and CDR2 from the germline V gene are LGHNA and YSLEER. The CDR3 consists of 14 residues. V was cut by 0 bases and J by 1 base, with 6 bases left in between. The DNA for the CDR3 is TGCGCCAGCAGCCAAGACAGATGGAACACTGAAGCTTTCTTT. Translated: CASSQDRWNTEAFF.

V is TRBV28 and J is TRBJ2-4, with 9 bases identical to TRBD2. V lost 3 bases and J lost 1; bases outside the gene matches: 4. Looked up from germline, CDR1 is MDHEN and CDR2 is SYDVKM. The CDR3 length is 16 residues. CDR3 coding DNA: TGTGCCAGCAGTTTCCTAGCGGGAAGCGCCAAAAACATTCAGTACTTC. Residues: CASSFLAGSAKNIQYF.

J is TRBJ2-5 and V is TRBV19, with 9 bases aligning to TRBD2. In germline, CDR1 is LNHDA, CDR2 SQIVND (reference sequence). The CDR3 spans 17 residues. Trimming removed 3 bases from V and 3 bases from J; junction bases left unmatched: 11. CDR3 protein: CASSILLAGVKKETQYF. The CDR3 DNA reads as TGTGCCAGTAGTATCCTCTTAGCGGGAGTTAAGAAAGAGACCCAGTACTTC.